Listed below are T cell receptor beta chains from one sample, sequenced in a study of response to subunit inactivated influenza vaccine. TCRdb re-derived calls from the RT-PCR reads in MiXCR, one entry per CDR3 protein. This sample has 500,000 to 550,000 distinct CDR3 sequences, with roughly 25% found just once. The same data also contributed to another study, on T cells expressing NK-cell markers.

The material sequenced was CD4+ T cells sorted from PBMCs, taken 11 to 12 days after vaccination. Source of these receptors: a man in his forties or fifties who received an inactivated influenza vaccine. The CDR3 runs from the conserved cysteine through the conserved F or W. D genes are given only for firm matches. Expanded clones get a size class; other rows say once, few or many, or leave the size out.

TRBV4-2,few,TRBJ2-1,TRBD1,CASSQARTGGRDEQFF,TGTGCCAGCAGCCAAGCTAGGACAGGGGGCAGGGATGAGCAGTTCTTC
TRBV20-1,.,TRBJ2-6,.,CSARDVKDILLSGANVLTF,TGCAGTGCTAGAGATGTTAAGGACATATTATTATCTGGGGCCAACGTCCTGACTTTC
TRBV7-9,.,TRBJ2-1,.,CASSLGSFYNEQFF,TGTGCCAGCAGCTTAGGTAGCTTCTACAATGAGCAGTTCTTC
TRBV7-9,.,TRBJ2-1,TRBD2,CASSLDGGGGARNEQFF,TGTGCCAGCAGCTTAGATGGGGGCGGGGGGGCCCGGAATGAGCAGTTCTTC
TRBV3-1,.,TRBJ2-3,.,CASSQDEIRTYF,TGTGCCAGCAGCCAAGATGAGATCCGCACTTATTTT
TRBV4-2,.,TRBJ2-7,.,CASSQDRTATYEQYF,TGTGCCAGCAGCCAAGATCGGACAGCCACCTACGAGCAGTACTTC
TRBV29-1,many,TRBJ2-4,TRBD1,CSVAGGIGLLAKNIQYF,TGCAGCGTCGCAGGGGGCATCGGCTTACTAGCCAAAAACATTCAGTACTTC
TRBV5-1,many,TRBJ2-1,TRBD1,CASSPGTDNEQFF,TGCGCCAGCAGCCCCGGGACAGATAATGAGCAGTTCTTC
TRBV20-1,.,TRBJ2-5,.,CSARVSGAGLQETQYF,TGCAGTGCTAGAGTCTCAGGGGCGGGTCTCCAAGAGACCCAGTACTTC
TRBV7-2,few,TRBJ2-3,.,CASSLGLWAADTQYF,TGTGCCAGCAGCTTAGGACTGTGGGCGGCAGATACGCAGTATTTT
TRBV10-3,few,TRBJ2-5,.,CAISGAGQSETQYF,TGTGCCATCAGTGGGGCGGGACAATCGGAGACCCAGTACTTC
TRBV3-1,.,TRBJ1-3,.,CASSPVHRGSGNTIYF,TGTGCCAGCAGCCCCGTCCATCGGGGCTCTGGAAACACCATATATTTT
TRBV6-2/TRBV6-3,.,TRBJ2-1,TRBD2,CASSPGLGLQRGYNEQFF,TGTGCCAGCAGCCCAGGGCTTGGTTTGCAGCGGGGGTACAATGAGCAGTTCTTC
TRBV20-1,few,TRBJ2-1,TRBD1,CSASPGTGGLGQFF,TGCAGTGCTAGTCCCGGGACAGGGGGATTAGGGCAGTTCTTC
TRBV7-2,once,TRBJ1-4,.,CASSLSGGLHEKLFF,TGTGCCAGCAGCTTATCCGGGGGGCTGCATGAAAAACTGTTTTTT
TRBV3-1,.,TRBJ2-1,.,CASSPALGGNYNEQFF,TGTGCCAGCAGCCCGGCGCTTGGGGGGAACTACAATGAGCAGTTCTTC
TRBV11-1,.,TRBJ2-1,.,CASSLGRTSTEQFF,TGTGCCAGCAGCCTAGGGAGAACGAGCACTGAGCAGTTCTTC